This T cell receptor (beta chain) comes out of a study of blood T cell repertoires in COVID-19. Study overall: Sample material is recorded as cDNA or gDNA derived from T cells, B-cell-depleted T cells, or PBMCs.

TCRdb's copy holds only in-frame clones and misses some; the assay was immunoSEQ multiplex PCR. This table has 200,000 to 300,000 clones, around 92% appearing once. The sample consisted of peripheral blood. The sequence was obtained from a person aged 18-30 years with COVID-19, enrolled during active disease.

DNA for the CDR3: TGTGCCAGCAGTTGGGCATACGGGACAGGGAACACTGAAGCTTTCTTT. It translates to CASSWAYGTGNTEAFF. The chain recombines TRBV28 with TRBJ1-1; 8 nucleotides match TRBD1. The CDR3 length is 16 residues. Germline V lookup: CDR1 MDHEN, CDR2 SYDVKM. The J segment lost 1 base and the V segment lost 4 bases, leaving 8 bases of the junction unmatched.